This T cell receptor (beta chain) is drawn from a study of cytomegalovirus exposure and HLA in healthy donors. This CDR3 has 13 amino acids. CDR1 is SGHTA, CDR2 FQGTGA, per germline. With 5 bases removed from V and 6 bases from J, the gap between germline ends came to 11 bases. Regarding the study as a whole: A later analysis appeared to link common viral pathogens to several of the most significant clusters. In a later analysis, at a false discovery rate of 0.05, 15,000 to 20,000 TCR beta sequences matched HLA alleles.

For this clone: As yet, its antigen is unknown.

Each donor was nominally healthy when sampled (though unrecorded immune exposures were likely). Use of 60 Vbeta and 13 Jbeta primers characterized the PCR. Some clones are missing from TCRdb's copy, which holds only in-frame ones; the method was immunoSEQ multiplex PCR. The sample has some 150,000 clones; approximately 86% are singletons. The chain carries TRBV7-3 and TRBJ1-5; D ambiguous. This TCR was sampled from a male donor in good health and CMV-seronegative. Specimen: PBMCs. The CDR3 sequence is CASSERFGQPQHF. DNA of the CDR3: TGTGCCAGCAGCGAACGGTTCGGTCAGCCCCAGCATTTT.